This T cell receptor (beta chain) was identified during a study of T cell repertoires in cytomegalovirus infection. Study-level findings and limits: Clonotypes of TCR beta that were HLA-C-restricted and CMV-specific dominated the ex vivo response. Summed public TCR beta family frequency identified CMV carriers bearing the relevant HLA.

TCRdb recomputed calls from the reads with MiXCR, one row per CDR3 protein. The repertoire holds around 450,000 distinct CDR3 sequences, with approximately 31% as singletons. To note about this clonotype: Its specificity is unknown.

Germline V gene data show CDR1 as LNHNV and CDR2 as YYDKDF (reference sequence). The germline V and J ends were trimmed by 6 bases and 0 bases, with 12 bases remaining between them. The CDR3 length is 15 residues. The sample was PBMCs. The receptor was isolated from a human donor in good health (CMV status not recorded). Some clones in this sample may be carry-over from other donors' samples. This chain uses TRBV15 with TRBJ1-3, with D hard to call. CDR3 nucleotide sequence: TGTGCCACCAGACCCGATACCTCCTCTGGAAACACCATATATTTT. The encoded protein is CATRPDTSSGNTIYF.